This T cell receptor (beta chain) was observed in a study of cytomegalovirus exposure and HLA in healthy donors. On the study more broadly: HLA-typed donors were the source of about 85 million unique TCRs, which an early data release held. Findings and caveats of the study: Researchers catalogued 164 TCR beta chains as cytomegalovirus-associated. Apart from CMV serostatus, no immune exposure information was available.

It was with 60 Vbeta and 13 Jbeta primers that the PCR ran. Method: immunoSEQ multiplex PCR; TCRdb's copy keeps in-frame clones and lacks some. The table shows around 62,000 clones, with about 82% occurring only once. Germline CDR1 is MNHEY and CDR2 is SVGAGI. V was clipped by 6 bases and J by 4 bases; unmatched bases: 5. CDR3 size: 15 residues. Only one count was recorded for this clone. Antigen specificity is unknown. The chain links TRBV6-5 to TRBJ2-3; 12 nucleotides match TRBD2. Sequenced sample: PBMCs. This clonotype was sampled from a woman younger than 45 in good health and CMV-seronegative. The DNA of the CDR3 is TGTGCCAGCAGCAAGGCTAGCGGGGGGGCAGATACGCAGTATTTT. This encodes CASSKASGGADTQYF.